What follows are 3 T cell receptor beta chains derived from one specimen sequenced in a study of T-cell reconstitution after alpha-beta-depleted transplantation in children. Library preparation (for TCRbeta) was performed with unique molecular identifiers. TCRdb called the PCR reads again in MiXCR, with one record for every CDR3 protein. The data contain some 840,000 distinct CDR3 sequences, roughly 15% of them singletons. Source: PBMCs, mostly from graft donor cells, taken 360 days after TCRalphabeta/CD19-depleted stem cell transplant. These receptors were collected from a male patient younger than 18 who had a stem cell transplant for acute lymphoblastic leukemia, so the T cells may come from the graft donor.

The table lists this clonotype with a few counts. This rearrangement joins TRBV2 to TRBJ1-1; 7 bases align to TRBD1. Germline V CDR1 and CDR2: SNHLY, FYNNEI. J gave up 0 bases and V 2 bases, and 21 bases lay outside the gene matches. This CDR3 is 21 amino acids long. Written as DNA, the CDR3 is TGTGCCAGCAGTGAATATTCATTTGGGACCGGGACAGCCGAGATGAACACTGAAGCTTTCTTT. It yields the protein CASSEYSFGTGTAEMNTEAFF.

This clonotype was seen ten or more times. The V call is TRBV29-1, the J call TRBJ2-2; 8 bases align to TRBD1. The V and J ends lost 0 bases and 0 bases, in that order; junction bases with no gene match: 3. This CDR3 contains 16 residues. The germline gives CDR1 SQVTM, CDR2 ANQGSEA. This chain's CDR3 is CSVEDQGAPNTGELFF. The CDR3 DNA is TGCAGCGTTGAAGACCAGGGGGCGCCGAACACCGGGGAGCTGTTTTTT.

This rearrangement joins TRBV14 to TRBJ2-5, with TRBD2 as a possible D gene (6 bases). Germline loops: CDR1 SGHDN, CDR2 FVKESK. CDR3 size: 16 residues. Deletions cut 3 bases from V and 1 base from J, with 15 bases between. CDR3 DNA sequence: TGTGCCAGCAGCCAGGGGAGTGGGACTCCCCAAGAGACCCAGTACTTC. Its translation is CASSQGSGTPQETQYF.